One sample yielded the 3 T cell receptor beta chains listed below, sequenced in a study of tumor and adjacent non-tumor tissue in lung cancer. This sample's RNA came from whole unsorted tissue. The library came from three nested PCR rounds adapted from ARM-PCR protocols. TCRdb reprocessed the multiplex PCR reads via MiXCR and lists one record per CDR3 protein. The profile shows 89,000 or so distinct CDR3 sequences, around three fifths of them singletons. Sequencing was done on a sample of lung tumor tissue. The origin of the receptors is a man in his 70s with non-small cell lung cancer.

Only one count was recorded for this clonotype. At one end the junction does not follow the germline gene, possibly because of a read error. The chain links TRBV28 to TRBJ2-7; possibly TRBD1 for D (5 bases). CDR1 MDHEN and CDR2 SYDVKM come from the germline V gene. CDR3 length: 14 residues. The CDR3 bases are TGTGCCAGCAGTTCTAGGGGAAGCTCCTACGCGCAGTACTTC. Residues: CASSSRGSSYAQYF. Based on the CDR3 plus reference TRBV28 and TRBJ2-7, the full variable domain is DVKVTQSSRYLVKRTGEKVFLECVQDMDHENMFWYRQDPGLGLRLIYFSYDVKMKEKGDIPEGYSVSREKKERFSLILESASTNQTSMYLCASSSRGSSYAQYFGPGTRLTVT.

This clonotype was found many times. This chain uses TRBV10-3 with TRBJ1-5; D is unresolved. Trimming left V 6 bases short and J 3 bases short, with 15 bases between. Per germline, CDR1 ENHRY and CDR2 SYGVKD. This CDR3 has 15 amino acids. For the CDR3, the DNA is TGTGCCATCAGATCGGGCTCCCTGGACAATCAGCCCCAGCATTTT. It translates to CAIRSGSLDNQPQHF.

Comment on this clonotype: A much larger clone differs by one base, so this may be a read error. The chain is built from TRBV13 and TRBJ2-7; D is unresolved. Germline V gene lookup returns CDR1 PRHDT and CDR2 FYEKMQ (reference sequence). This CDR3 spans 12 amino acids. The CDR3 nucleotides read TGTGCCAGCGGCTTAGAGGCTACCCAGCAGTACTTC. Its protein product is CASGLEATQQYF. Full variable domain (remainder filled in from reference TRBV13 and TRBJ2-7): AAGVIQSPRHLIKEKRETATLKCYPIPRHDTVYWYQQGPGQDPQFLISFYEKMQSDKGSIPDRFSAQQFSDYHSELNMSSLELGDSALYFCASGLEATQQYFGPGTRLTVT.